The T cell receptor (beta chain) described here comes from a study of T cells after yellow fever vaccination. Study overall: SMART-Seq v4 Ultra Low Input prepared the low-cell-number fractions. Study-wide results and caveats: Within FACS-sorted repertoires, abundant clonotypes contaminating from the bulk population could be present.

Production of TCR cDNA was by 5'RACE template switching, which also added a universal primer site and UMIs. TCRdb processed the 5' RACE reads anew with MiXCR; each CDR3 protein has one entry. Among 70,000 or so distinct CDR3 sequences listed, around 6.2% were seen once. The germline CDR1 and CDR2 sequences are SGHRS and YFSETQ. The CDR3 is 15 residues long. Trimming cost V 5 bases and J 4 bases, with 16 bases left between them. Many counts were recorded for this clonotype. Its cognate antigen is unknown. V gene TRBV5-1 combines with J gene TRBJ2-1, with D maybe TRBD1 (5 bases). The TCR sequence derives from a man between 18 and 35 years old who received the YFV17D yellow fever vaccine. Sequenced material: CD4+ T cells sorted from PBMCs, taken roughly 14 days after the first yellow fever vaccination. As DNA, the CDR3 is TGCGCCAGCAGTGCAGACAGTGGGGATTACAATGAGCAGTTCTTC. As protein: CASSADSGDYNEQFF.